This TCR beta chain was documented in a study of blood T cell repertoires in COVID-19. CDR3 size: 13 residues. Trimming shortened V by 3 bases and J by 4 bases, and 7 bases separated the two germline ends. Germline-derived CDR1 and CDR2 are LNHDA and SQIVND (reference sequence). Using immunoSEQ multiplex PCR, the repertoire was profiled, and TCRdb retains in-frame clones only, with some absent. The sample has a few hundred thousand clones, 65% to 90% seen once; the top ten hold about 1.6%. The chain joins TRBV19 to TRBJ1-5; no definite D call. Sequencing was performed on PBMCs or T cells enriched from blood (not recorded which). This receptor was obtained from a man between 35 and 55 years old who had recovered from COVID-19. For the CDR3, the DNA is TGTGCCAGTAGTATGACTTTAAATCAGCCCCAGCATTTT. Translated, it gives CASSMTLNQPQHF.